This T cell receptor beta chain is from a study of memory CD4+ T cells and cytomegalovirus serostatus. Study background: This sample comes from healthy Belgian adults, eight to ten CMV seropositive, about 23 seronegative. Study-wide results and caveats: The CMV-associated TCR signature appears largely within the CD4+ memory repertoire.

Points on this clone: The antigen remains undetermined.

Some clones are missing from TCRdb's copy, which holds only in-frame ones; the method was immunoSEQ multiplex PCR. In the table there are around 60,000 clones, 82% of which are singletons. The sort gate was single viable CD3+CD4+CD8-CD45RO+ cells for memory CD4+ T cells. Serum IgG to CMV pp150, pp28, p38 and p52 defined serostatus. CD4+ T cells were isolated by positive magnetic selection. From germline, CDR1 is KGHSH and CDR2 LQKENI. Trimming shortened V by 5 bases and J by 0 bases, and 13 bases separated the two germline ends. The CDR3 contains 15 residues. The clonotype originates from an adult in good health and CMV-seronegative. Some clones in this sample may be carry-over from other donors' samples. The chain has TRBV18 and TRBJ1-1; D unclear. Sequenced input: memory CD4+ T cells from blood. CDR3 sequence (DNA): TGTGCCAGCTCATCTTACATGTCCTTGAACACTGAAGCTTTCTTT. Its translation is CASSSYMSLNTEAFF.